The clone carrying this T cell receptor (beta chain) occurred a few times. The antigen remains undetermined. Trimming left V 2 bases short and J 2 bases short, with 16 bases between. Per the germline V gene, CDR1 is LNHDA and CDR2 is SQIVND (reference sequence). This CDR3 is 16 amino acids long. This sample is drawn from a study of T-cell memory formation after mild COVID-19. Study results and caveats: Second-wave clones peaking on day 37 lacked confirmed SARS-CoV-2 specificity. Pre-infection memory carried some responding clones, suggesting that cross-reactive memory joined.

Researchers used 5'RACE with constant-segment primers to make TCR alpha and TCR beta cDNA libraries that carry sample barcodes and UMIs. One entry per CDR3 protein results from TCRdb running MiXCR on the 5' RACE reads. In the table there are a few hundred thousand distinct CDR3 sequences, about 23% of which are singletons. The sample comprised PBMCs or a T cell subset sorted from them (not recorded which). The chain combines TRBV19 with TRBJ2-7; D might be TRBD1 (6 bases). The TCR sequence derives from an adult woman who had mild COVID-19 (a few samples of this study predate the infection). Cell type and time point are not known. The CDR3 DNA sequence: TGTGCCAGTAGTATACAGGGGCCGACGAATCCCTACGAGCAGTACTTC. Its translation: CASSIQGPTNPYEQYF.